The subject of this entry is one T cell receptor beta chain. Its target is unknown. CDR1 MDHEN and CDR2 SYDVKM come from the germline V gene. CDR3 length: 15 residues. V trimming: 4 bases; J trimming: 4 bases; junction bases outside the gene matches: 6. This sample stems from a study of post-analysis software for immune sequencing data. General study points: Those with multiple sclerosis, the patient group, showed significantly lower normalized Chao1 diversity than controls. Patients showed TRBV5-6, TRBV5-1 and TRBV20-1 among roughly 5 TRBV segments more frequent than in controls.

Presence of unique molecular identifiers characterized the TCR beta cDNA libraries. TCRdb re-derived calls from the PCR reads in MiXCR, one entry per CDR3 protein. The profile shows 740,000 or so distinct CDR3 sequences, roughly 58% of them singletons. The chain recombines TRBV28 with TRBJ2-5, with TRBD1 matching over 10 bases. Sequenced sample: blood. The clonotype was recovered from a girl between 10 and 17 years old with multiple sclerosis. The CDR3 DNA is TGTGCCAGCAGTTCCGGGACAGGGGCCGTAGAGACCCAGTACTTC. Amino acids: CASSSGTGAVETQYF.